In its sample, the clone carrying this T cell receptor (beta chain) was seen many times. The antigen is undetermined. This sample stems from a study of molecular identifiers for immune sequencing clone quantification. Findings of the study overall: Clones carrying above 20 RNA copies accounted for over 99% of effector molecules, under 1% in naive cells.

Trimming pared 3 bases from V and 0 bases from J, leaving 15 bases between. Germline loops: CDR1 MDHEN, CDR2 SYDVKM. The CDR3 is 16 residues long. TCRdb used MiXCR to reprocess the PCR reads, holding one entry per CDR3 protein. The sample holds roughly 50,000 distinct CDR3 sequences, about a third seen once. The chain has TRBV28 and TRBJ2-7; D ambiguous. The sequencing input was naive CD8+ T cells from blood, with Jurkat cell RNA spiked in. The subset is: FACS-sorted CD8+CD4-CCR7+CD45RA+ naive T cells. The origin of this receptor is a human donor in good health. Some libraries in this study had Jurkat cell RNA spiked in. The DNA for the CDR3 is TGTGCCAGCAGTTTCCCCCCCATTCCAAGCTCCTACGAGCAGTACTTC. Its translation is CASSFPPIPSSYEQYF.